This passage covers 13 T cell receptor beta chains from one sample sequenced in a study of cytomegalovirus exposure and HLA in healthy donors. The PCR employed 60 Vbeta primers together with 13 Jbeta primers. Some clones are missing from TCRdb's copy, which holds only in-frame ones; the method was immunoSEQ multiplex PCR. The sample has approximately 110,000 clones; approximately 80% are singletons. Sample: PBMCs. These receptors all come from a woman aged 25-40 years in good health and CMV-seropositive.

The chain joins TRBV6-6 to TRBJ2-3, with 7 bases matching TRBD2. After removal of 5 bases from V and 5 bases from J, the junction contained 10 bases not matched to a gene. The CDR3 runs to 15 residues. CDR1 is MNHNY, CDR2 SVGAGI, per germline (reference sequence). CDR3 region: CASSLAVAGIDTQYF. The DNA of the CDR3 is TGTGCCAGCAGTCTAGCGGTAGCAGGGATAGATACGCAGTATTTT.

The gene calls are TRBV10-3 and TRBJ2-5, with 10 bases identical to TRBD1. J was trimmed by 5 bases and V by 4 bases; bases with no gene match: 7. The CDR3 contains 15 residues. Per the germline V gene, CDR1 is ENHRY and CDR2 is SYGVKD. CDR3 amino acids: CAISGTTGGEETQYF. The CDR3 nucleotides read TGTGCCATCAGTGGAACGACAGGGGGCGAGGAGACCCAGTACTTC.

This chain uses TRBV10-2 with TRBJ2-7; 8 bases are a match to TRBD2. Germline-derived CDR1 and CDR2 are WSHSY and SAAADI. The CDR3 loop spans 14 amino acids. V shed 4 bases, J shed 7 bases, and the junction held 9 bases outside the gene matches. CDR3 amino acids: CASSADTRGVEQYF. Written as DNA, the CDR3 is TGCGCCAGCAGTGCGGACACGCGGGGGGTGGAGCAGTACTTC.

The chain carries TRBV6-1 and TRBJ1-5, with 7 positions matching TRBD1. This CDR3 has 14 amino acids. V gave up 5 bases and J gave up 1 base; unmatched junction bases: 2. Germline V gives CDR1 MNHNS, CDR2 SASEGT. The CDR3 spells CASSQTGSNQPQHF. The CDR3 DNA sequence: TGTGCCAGCAGTCAGACAGGGAGCAATCAGCCCCAGCATTTT.

The V and J genes are TRBV13 and TRBJ2-7; 7 bases fit TRBD1. After removal of 6 bases from V and 2 bases from J, the junction contained 7 bases not matched to a gene. CDR3 length equals 14 residues. CDR1 and CDR2 (germline): PRHDT, FYEKMQ (reference sequence). The CDR3 reads CASSSGTATYEQYF. As DNA, the CDR3 is TGTGCCAGCAGTTCCGGGACAGCAACCTACGAGCAGTACTTC.

The chain links TRBV4-1 to TRBJ1-1; possible D gene TRBD1, 5 bases. V was pared by 0 bases and J by 0 bases, with 11 bases between. The germline V gene has CDR1 MGHRA and CDR2 YSYEKL. This CDR3 is built from 16 residues. CDR3: CASSQDQQEMNTEAFF. CDR3 coding DNA: TGCGCCAGCAGCCAAGATCAACAGGAGATGAACACTGAAGCTTTCTTT.

The V call is TRBV7-8, the J call TRBJ1-3; D call uncertain. CDR3 size: 13 residues. V lost 2 bases, J lost 4 bases, and 6 bases lay in between. Germline CDR1 and CDR2: SGHVS and FQNEAQ. The CDR3 is CASSLTQGNTIYF. The CDR3 DNA reads as TGTGCCAGCAGCTTAACACAGGGAAACACCATATATTTT. The full variable domain, completed using reference TRBV7-8 and TRBJ1-3, is GAGVSQSPRYKVAKRGQDVALRCDPISGHVSLFWYQQALGQGPEFLTYFQNEAQLDKSGLPSDRFFAERPEGSVSTLKIQRTQQEDSAVYLCASSLTQGNTIYFGEGSWLTVV.

V is TRBV9 and J is TRBJ2-1, with D tentatively TRBD2 (6 bases). With 3 bases removed from V and 2 bases from J, the gap between germline ends came to 12 bases. Germline V gene data show CDR1 as SGDLS and CDR2 as YYNGEE. The CDR3 spans 15 residues. The CDR3 region has the DNA TGTGCCAGCAGCGCCGTTAGCGGCCCCTACAATGAGCAGTTCTTC. Translation: CASSAVSGPYNEQFF.

This clone has only a few counts. The CDR3 sequence is CASSLVVYRGGAADTQYF. The CDR3 region has the DNA TGTGCCAGCAGCTTGGTGGTGTATCGGGGCGGGGCCGCAGATACGCAGTATTTT. The genes are TRBV5-4 and TRBJ2-3, with TRBD2 as a possible D gene (6 bases). Trimming removed 0 bases at V and 4 bases at J, with 21 bases between. The CDR3 is 18 residues long. CDR1 is SGHNT, CDR2 YYREEE, per germline (reference sequence).

The gene calls are TRBV25-1 and TRBJ1-5; TRBD1 is a possible D gene (5 bases). V lost 2 bases and J lost 3, with 8 bases in between. The CDR3 is made up of 14 amino acids. CDR1 and CDR2 (germline): MGHDK, SYGVNS. The CDR3 DNA is TGTGCCAGCAGTGAACAGGGCCCCAATCAGCCCCAGCATTTT. Protein: CASSEQGPNQPQHF.

V and J are TRBV11-1 and TRBJ2-3; the match to TRBD2 covers 7 bases. J gave up 2 bases and V 0 bases, and 5 bases lay outside the gene matches. Germline V gene lookup returns CDR1 SGHAT and CDR2 FQDESV (reference sequence). This CDR3 comprises 16 residues. Here the CDR3 DNA reads TGTGCCAGCAGCTTAGCGCGGGGGACCTCCACAGATACGCAGTATTTT. Amino acid sequence: CASSLARGTSTDTQYF.

This chain connects TRBV5-1 to TRBJ2-1, with D possibly TRBD2 on 5 matching bases. This CDR3 is built from 12 residues. Germline V CDR1 and CDR2: SGHRS, YFSETQ. Trimming stripped 4 bases from V and 8 bases from J, with 10 bases between. Written as DNA, the CDR3 is TGCGCCAGCAGCCCAGACGGGGATGAGCAGTTCTTC. This encodes CASSPDGDEQFF.

The chain carries TRBV30 and TRBJ2-7; 8 bases fit TRBD2. In germline, CDR1 is GTSNPN, CDR2 SVGIG (reference sequence). This CDR3 region has 14 residues. The V segment lost 4 bases and the J segment 6 bases; nucleotides outside the gene matches: 11. Written as DNA, the CDR3 is TGTGCCTGGACCTACGGGACTAGTTTGTCCGAGCAGTACTTC. Translated, it gives CAWTYGTSLSEQYF.